This TCR beta chain was captured in a study of tumor and adjacent non-tumor tissue in lung cancer. Overall study context: The patients, 10 to 11 men and roughly 5 women, were roughly 31 to 80 with stage I to III disease. Points from the study as a whole: Significantly higher TCR diversity was found in tumor than normal lung. Tumor repertoires had a smaller top 100 clone share than normal lung.

The template was RNA from unsorted bulk tissue. Chemotherapy-naive patients with new lung cancer underwent thoracic surgery in China, August–late 2014. A modified ARM-PCR protocol with three rounds of nested PCR amplified TCRbeta. MiXCR was run by TCRdb on the multiplex PCR reads, yielding one entry per CDR3 protein. Here the sample spans 200,000 to 250,000 distinct CDR3 sequences, about two thirds being singletons. Worth noting for this clonotype: Its antigen is unidentified.

V shed 1 base, J shed 9 bases, and the junction held 14 bases outside the gene matches. The CDR3 is made up of 17 amino acids. The germline V gene encodes CDR1 DFQATT and CDR2 SNEGSKA (reference sequence). This clonotype was obtained from a man in his sixties with non-small cell lung cancer. The genes are TRBV20-1 and TRBJ2-5; 13 nucleotides agree with TRBD2. The sequenced sample consisted of lung tumor tissue. The CDR3 bases are TGCAGTGCTAGAGCCCCGCCGACTAGCGGGGGGAGGGAGTCCCAGTACTTC. Its protein is CSARAPPTSGGRESQYF.